The entry that follows covers one T cell receptor beta chain sequence. Study processing details: Amplification of reference gene primers provided the estimated nucleated cell counts. Measured with immunoSEQ multiplex PCR; TCRdb has only the in-frame clones, and not every one. V and J calls and clone size come straight from that table; D and trimming were deduced from the DNA. The sample holds a few hundred thousand clones, approximately 87% seen once. This entry is derived from a study of blood T cell repertoires in COVID-19. Source material: peripheral blood. This sequence originates from a man in his 60s with acute or convalescent COVID-19.

The CDR3 region has the DNA TGTGCCAGTATTGCAGGGGCGCATACGGGTGGCTACACCTTC. This encodes CASIAGAHTGGYTF. The chain uses TRBV19 and TRBJ1-2; D perhaps matches TRBD1 (6 bases). CDR3 length: 14 residues. Trimming shortened V by 7 bases and J by 7 bases, and 19 bases separated the two germline ends. Germline-derived CDR1 and CDR2 are LNHDA and SQIVND (reference sequence). Drawing the rest from reference TRBV19 and TRBJ1-2, the complete variable domain is DGGITQSPKYLFRKEGQNVTLSCEQNLNHDAMYWYRQDPGQGLRLIYYSQIVNDFQKGDIAEGYSVSREKKESFPLTVTSAQKNPTAFYLCASIAGAHTGGYTFGSGTRLTVV.